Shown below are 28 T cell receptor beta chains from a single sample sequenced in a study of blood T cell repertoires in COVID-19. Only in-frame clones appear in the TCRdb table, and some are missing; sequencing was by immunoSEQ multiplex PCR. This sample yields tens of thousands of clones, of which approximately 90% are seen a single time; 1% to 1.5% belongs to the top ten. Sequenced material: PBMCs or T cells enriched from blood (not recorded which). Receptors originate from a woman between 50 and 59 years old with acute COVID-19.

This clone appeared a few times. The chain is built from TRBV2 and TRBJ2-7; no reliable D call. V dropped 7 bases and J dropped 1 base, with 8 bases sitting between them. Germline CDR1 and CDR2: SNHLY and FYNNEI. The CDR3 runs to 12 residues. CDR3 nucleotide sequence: TGTGCCAGCAACCGCGGTTCCTACGAGCAGTACTTC. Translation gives CASNRGSYEQYF. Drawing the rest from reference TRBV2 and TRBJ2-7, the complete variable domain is EPEVTQTPSHQVTQMGQEVILRCVPISNHLYFYWYRQILGQKVEFLVSFYNNEISEKSEIFDDQFSVERPDGSNFTLKIRSTKLEDSAMYFCASNRGSYEQYFGPGTRLTVT.

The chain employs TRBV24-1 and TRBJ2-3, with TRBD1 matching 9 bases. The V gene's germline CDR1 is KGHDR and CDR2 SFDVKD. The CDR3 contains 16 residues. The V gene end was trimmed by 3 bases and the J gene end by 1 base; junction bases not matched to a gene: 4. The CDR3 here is CATSDPRDRGTDTQYF. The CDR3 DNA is TGTGCCACCAGTGATCCCCGGGACAGGGGCACAGATACGCAGTATTTT.

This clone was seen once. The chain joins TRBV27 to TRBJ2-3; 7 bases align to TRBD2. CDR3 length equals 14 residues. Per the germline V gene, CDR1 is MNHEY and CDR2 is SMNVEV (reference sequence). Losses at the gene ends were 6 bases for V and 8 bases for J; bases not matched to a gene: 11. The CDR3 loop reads CASRGSGRAATQYF. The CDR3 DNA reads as TGTGCCAGCAGGGGTAGTGGGAGGGCCGCTACGCAGTATTTT.

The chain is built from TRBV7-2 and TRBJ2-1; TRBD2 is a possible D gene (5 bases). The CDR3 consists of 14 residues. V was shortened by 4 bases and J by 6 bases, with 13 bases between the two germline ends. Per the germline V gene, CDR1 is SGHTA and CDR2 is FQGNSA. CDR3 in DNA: TGTGCCAGCAGCTCCCGCGGAGGAAGCAATGAGCAGTTCTTC. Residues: CASSSRGGSNEQFF.

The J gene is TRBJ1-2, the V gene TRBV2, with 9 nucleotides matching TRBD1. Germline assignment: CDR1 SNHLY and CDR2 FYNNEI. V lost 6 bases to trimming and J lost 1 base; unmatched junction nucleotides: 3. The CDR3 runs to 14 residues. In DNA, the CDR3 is TGTGCCAGCAGGCAGACAGGGGGTAACTATGGCTACACCTTC. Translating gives CASRQTGGNYGYTF.

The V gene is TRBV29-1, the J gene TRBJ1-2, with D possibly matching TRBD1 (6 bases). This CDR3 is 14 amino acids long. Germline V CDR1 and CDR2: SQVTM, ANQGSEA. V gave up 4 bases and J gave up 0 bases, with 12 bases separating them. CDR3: CSVGDTGTNYGYTF. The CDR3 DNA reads TGCAGCGTTGGGGATACAGGGACTAACTATGGCTACACCTTC.

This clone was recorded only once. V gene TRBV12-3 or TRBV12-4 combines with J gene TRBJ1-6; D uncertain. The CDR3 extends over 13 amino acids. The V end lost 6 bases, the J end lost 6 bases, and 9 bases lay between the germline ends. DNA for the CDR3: TGTGCCAGCAGCCTCGCGAGTAATTCACCCCTCCACTTT. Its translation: CASSLASNSPLHF.

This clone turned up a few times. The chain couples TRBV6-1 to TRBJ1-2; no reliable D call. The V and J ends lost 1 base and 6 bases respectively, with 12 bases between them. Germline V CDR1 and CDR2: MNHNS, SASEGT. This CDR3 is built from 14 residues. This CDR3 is CASSEVGNPHGYTF. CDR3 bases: TGTGCCAGCAGTGAAGTGGGCAATCCTCATGGCTACACCTTC.

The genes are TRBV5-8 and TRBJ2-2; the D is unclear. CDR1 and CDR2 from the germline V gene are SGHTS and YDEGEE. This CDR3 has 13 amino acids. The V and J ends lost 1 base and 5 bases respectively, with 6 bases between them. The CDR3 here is CASSLSVTGELFF. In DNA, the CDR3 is TGTGCCAGCAGCTTGAGCGTAACCGGGGAGCTGTTTTTT. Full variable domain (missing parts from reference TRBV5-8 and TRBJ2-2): EAGVTQSPTHLIKTRGQQATLRCSPISGHTSVYWYQQALGLGLQFLLWYDEGEERNRGNFPPRFSGRQFPNYSSELNVNALELEDSALYLCASSLSVTGELFFGEGSRLTVL.

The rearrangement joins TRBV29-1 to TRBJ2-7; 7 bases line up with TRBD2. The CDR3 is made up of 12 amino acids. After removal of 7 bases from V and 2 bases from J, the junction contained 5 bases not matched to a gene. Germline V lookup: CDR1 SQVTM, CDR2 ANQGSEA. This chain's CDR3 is CSAGGSPYEQYF. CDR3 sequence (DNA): TGCAGCGCCGGGGGGTCTCCCTACGAGCAGTACTTC.

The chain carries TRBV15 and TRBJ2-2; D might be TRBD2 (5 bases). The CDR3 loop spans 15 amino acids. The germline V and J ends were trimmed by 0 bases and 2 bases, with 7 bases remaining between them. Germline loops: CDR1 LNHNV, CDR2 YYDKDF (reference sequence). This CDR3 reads CATSRELVNTGELFF. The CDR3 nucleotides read TGTGCCACCAGCAGAGAACTAGTAAACACCGGGGAGCTGTTTTTT.

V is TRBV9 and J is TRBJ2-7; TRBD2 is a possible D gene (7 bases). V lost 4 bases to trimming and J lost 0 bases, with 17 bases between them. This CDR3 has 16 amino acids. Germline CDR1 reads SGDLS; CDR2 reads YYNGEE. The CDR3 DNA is TGTGCCAGCAGCTCCCCTCAGGGGAGGGCCTCCTACGAGCAGTACTTC. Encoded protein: CASSSPQGRASYEQYF.

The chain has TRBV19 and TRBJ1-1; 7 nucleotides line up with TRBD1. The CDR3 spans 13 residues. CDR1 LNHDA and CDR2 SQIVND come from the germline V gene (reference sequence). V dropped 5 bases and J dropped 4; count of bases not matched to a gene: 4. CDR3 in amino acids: CASSPRTGTEAFF. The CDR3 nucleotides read TGTGCCAGTAGTCCTCGGACAGGCACTGAAGCTTTCTTT.

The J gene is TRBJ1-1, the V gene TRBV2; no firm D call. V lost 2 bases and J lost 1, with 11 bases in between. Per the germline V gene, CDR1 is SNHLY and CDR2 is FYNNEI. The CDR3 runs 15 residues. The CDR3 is CASSEHGLRNTEAFF. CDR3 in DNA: TGTGCCAGCAGTGAACACGGACTTAGGAACACTGAAGCTTTCTTT. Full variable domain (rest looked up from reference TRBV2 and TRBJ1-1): EPEVTQTPSHQVTQMGQEVILRCVPISNHLYFYWYRQILGQKVEFLVSFYNNEISEKSEIFDDQFSVERPDGSNFTLKIRSTKLEDSAMYFCASSEHGLRNTEAFFGQGTRLTVV.

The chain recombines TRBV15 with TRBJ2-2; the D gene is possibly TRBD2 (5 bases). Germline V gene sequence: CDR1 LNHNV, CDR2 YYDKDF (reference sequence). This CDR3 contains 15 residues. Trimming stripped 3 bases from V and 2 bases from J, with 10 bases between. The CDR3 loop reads CATSRRRLNTGELFF. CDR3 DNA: TGTGCCACCAGCAGGCGGAGACTAAACACCGGGGAGCTGTTTTTT.

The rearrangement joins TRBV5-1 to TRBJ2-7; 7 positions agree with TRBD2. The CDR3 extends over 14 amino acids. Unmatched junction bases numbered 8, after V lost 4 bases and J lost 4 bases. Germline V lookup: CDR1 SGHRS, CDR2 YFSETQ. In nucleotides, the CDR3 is TGCGCCAGCAGCCCTTTTGCGGGAGAATACGAGCAGTACTTC. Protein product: CASSPFAGEYEQYF.

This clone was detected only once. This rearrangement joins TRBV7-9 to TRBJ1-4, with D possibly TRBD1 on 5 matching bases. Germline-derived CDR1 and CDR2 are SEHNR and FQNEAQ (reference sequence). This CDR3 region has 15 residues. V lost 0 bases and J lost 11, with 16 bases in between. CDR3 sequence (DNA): TGTGCCAGCAGCTTAGCGGGGCAGGGAATCGGGAAACTGTTTTTT. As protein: CASSLAGQGIGKLFF.

The CDR3 nucleotides read TGTGCCAGCAGCTTGGCATGGGCCACAGATACGCAGTATTTT. The encoded protein is CASSLAWATDTQYF. The gene calls are TRBV5-8 and TRBJ2-3, with unresolved D. CDR3 length equals 14 residues. The germline V gene has CDR1 SGHTS and CDR2 YDEGEE. Deletions cut 0 bases from V and 2 bases from J, with 7 bases between. Complete variable domain (other parts from reference TRBV5-8 and TRBJ2-3): EAGVTQSPTHLIKTRGQQATLRCSPISGHTSVYWYQQALGLGLQFLLWYDEGEERNRGNFPPRFSGRQFPNYSSELNVNALELEDSALYLCASSLAWATDTQYFGPGTRLTVL.

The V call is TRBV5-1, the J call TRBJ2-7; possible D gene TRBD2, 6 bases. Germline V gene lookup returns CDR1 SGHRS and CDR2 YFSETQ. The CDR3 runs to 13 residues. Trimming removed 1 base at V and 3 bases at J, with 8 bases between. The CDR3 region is CASSLRRDYEQYF. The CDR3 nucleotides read TGCGCCAGCAGCTTGAGGCGGGACTACGAGCAGTACTTC.

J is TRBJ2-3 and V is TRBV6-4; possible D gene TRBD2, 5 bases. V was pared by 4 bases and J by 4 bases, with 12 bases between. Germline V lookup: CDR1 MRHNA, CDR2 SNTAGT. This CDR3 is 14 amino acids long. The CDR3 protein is CASSGELASDTQYF. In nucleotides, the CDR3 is TGTGCCAGCAGTGGGGAGCTAGCATCAGATACGCAGTATTTT.

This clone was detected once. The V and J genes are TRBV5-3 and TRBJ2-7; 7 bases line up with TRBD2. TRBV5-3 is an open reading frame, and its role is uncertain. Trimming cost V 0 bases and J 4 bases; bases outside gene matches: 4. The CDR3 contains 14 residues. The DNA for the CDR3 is TGTGCCAGAAGCTTGGCGCGGGAGACGTACGAGCAGTACTTC. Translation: CARSLARETYEQYF.

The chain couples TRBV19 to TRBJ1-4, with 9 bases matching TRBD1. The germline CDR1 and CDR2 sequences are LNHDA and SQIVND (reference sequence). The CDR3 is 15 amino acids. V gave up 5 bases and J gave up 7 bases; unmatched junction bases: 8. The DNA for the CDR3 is TGTGCCAGTAGTTTTACAGGGGGCTTAGGTGAAAAACTGTTTTTT. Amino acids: CASSFTGGLGEKLFF. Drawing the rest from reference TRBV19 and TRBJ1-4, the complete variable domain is DGGITQSPKYLFRKEGQNVTLSCEQNLNHDAMYWYRQDPGQGLRLIYYSQIVNDFQKGDIAEGYSVSREKKESFPLTVTSAQKNPTAFYLCASSFTGGLGEKLFFGSGTQLSVL.

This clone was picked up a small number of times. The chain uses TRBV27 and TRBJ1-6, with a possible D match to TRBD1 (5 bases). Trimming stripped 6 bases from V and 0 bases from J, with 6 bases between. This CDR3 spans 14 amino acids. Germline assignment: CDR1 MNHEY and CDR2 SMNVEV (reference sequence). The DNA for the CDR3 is TGTGCCAGCAGACAGGACTCCTATAATTCACCCCTCCACTTT. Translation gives CASRQDSYNSPLHF.

CDR3 nucleotide sequence: TGTGCCAGCAGTGCCGTCGGGGGCGAGCAGTACTTC. Amino acid sequence: CASSAVGGEQYF. The chain employs TRBV2 and TRBJ2-7; weak D call: TRBD2 (6 bases). CDR1 and CDR2 from the germline V gene are SNHLY and FYNNEI. The CDR3 runs 12 residues. Trimming removed 4 bases from V and 6 bases from J, with 10 bases in between. The entire variable domain, with the rest obtained from reference TRBV2 and TRBJ2-7, is as follows: EPEVTQTPSHQVTQMGQEVILRCVPISNHLYFYWYRQILGQKVEFLVSFYNNEISEKSEIFDDQFSVERPDGSNFTLKIRSTKLEDSAMYFCASSAVGGEQYFGPGTRLTVT.

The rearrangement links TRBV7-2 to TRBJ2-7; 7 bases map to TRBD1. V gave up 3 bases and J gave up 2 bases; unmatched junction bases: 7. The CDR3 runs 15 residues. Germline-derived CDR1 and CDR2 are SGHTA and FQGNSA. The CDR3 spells CASSFSGTDPYEQYF. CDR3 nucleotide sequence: TGTGCCAGCAGCTTTTCCGGGACAGATCCCTACGAGCAGTACTTC.

The CDR3 DNA reads as TGTGCCAGCAGCCAAGATTGGGAGACACTCTACGAGCAGTACTTC. It encodes CASSQDWETLYEQYF. This sequence joins TRBV14 and TRBJ2-7; a weak D match, TRBD2 (5 bases). Germline V gene sequence: CDR1 SGHDN, CDR2 FVKESK. Trimming shortened V by 0 bases and J by 3 bases, and 12 bases separated the two germline ends. CDR3 length: 15 amino acids.

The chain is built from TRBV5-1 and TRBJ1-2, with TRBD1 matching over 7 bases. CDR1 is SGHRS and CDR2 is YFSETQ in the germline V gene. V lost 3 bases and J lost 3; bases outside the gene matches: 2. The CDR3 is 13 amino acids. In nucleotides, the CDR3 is TGCGCCAGCAGCTCCGGGACAGACTATGGCTACACCTTC. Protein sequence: CASSSGTDYGYTF.

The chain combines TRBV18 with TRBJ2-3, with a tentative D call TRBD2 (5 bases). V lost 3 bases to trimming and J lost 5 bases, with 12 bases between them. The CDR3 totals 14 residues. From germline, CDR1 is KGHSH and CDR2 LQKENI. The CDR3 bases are TGTGCCAGCTCACCCGCGGCGGGCAGAGATACGCAGTATTTT. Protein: CASSPAAGRDTQYF.